Listed below are T cell receptor beta chains from one sample, sequenced in a study of blood T cell repertoires in COVID-19. TCRdb keeps only in-frame clones here, not all; method: immunoSEQ multiplex PCR. The sample shows 400,000 or so clones, around nine tenths of them seen only once. Sample: peripheral blood. Receptors were obtained from a human donor in a cohort sampled during active COVID-19. Both conserved end residues are part of each CDR3. The order of the fields is D gene, J gene, clone size, V gene, CDR3 DNA, CDR3 protein. A D gene is named only where the DNA matches it firmly. Clone sizes are given selectively: once, few, many, or a class where the clone is expanded.

>TRBD1|TRBJ1-3|few|TRBV6-5
TGTGCCAGCACCCGCAGGGGGCGTGAAGGAAACACCATATATTTT
CASTRRGREGNTIYF
>-|TRBJ1-5|few|TRBV28
TGTGCCAGCAGTTTACTACAGAATCAGCCCCAGCATTTT
CASSLLQNQPQHF
>TRBD2|TRBJ2-7|-|TRBV27
TGTGCCAGCAGTCCGGGACTAGCCTCGGGCGAGCAGTACTTC
CASSPGLASGEQYF
>-|TRBJ1-5|-|TRBV2
TGTGCCAGCAGTGAGCGGGTCAATCAGCCCCAGCATTTT
CASSERVNQPQHF
>-|TRBJ2-2|-|TRBV7-3
TGTGCCAGCAGCCCTAGGGGGGGGCCGGGCACCGGGGAGCTGTTTTTT
CASSPRGGPGTGELFF
>TRBD2|TRBJ2-3|-|TRBV7-2
TGTGCCAGCAGCTTTCGACTAGCGGGCACAGATACGCAGTATTTT
CASSFRLAGTDTQYF
>-|TRBJ2-1|-|TRBV25-1
TGTGCCAGCAGTGGGCCGGACAGCTCCTACAATGAGCAGTTCTTC
CASSGPDSSYNEQFF
>-|TRBJ1-1|-|TRBV5-5
TGTGCCAGCAGCTTGGATGGGGGGTGGGAAGGCACTGAAGCTTTCTTT
CASSLDGGWEGTEAFF
>TRBD2|TRBJ2-7|few|TRBV11-2
TGTGCCAGCAGCGCCATCGGAACTAGCGGGAGGGGCGAGCAGTACTTC
CASSAIGTSGRGEQYF
>-|TRBJ1-6|-|TRBV28
TGTGCCAGCAGTTTAGTAGGGGATTCACCCCTCCACTTT
CASSLVGDSPLHF
>TRBD1|TRBJ1-6|-|TRBV18
TGTGCCAGCTCACCACGGCAGGGGGCCGATTCACCCCTCCACTTT
CASSPRQGADSPLHF
>-|TRBJ2-3|-|TRBV6-5
TGTGCCAGCAGTTACGGGGCGGGAAGCACAGATACGCAGTATTTT
CASSYGAGSTDTQYF
>-|TRBJ2-7|-|TRBV28
TGTGCCAGCAGTGACAGGAGCTACTCCTACGAGCAGTACTTC
CASSDRSYSYEQYF
>-|TRBJ1-6|once|TRBV6-5
TGTGCCAGCAGTTACTCGGCCAGATTGGCACCCCTCCACTTT
CASSYSARLAPLHF
>TRBD1|TRBJ1-4|-|TRBV7-9
TGTGCCAGCAGCACCAGGGGGGCTGATGAAAAACTGTTTTTT
CASSTRGADEKLFF
>TRBD2|TRBJ2-1|-|TRBV5-1
TGCGCCAGCCAGGGTTTAGCGGGAGGGCCTTTGAATGAGCAGTTCTTC
CASQGLAGGPLNEQFF
>TRBD2|TRBJ2-1|-|TRBV11-3
TGTGCCAGCAGCTTAGATTGGACTAGCGGGGGTCCTCTCAATGAGCAGTTCTTC
CASSLDWTSGGPLNEQFF
>-|TRBJ2-7|-|TRBV7-8
TGTGCCAGCAGCTTAGTATTTGGGAGCGACTACGAGCAGTACTTC
CASSLVFGSDYEQYF
>-|TRBJ1-1|-|TRBV5-1
TGCGCCAGCAGCTTGGGCGGGGGCATGAACACTGAAGCTTTCTTT
CASSLGGGMNTEAFF
>TRBD1|TRBJ2-7|-|TRBV15
TGTGCCACCAGCAGAGGGACCGGGACAGGGGAGTACGAGCAGTACTTC
CATSRGTGTGEYEQYF
>-|TRBJ2-7|-|TRBV21-1
TGTGCCAGCAGCAAATTTAAATTGGGGGAGGGGACCTACGAGCAGTACTTC
CASSKFKLGEGTYEQYF
>TRBD2|TRBJ2-1|-|TRBV5-1
TGCGCCAGCAGACTAGCGGGGGGTACCAATGAGCAGTTCTTC
CASRLAGGTNEQFF
>-|TRBJ2-2|-|TRBV5-6
TGTGCCAGCAGCCCGCAGATCGCCGGGGAGCTGTTTTTT
CASSPQIAGELFF
>-|TRBJ2-1|-|TRBV5-4
TGTGCCAGCAGCACGGTTTCGGGGGGCCGAAGAGGCGCGCAGTTCTTC
CASSTVSGGRRGAQFF
>-|TRBJ1-1|-|TRBV19
TGTGCCAGTAGTATTCCCGTGGCACCCCTCACTGAAGCTTTCTTT
CASSIPVAPLTEAFF
>TRBD1|TRBJ2-7|-|TRBV19
TGTGCCAGTAGTACTGGACAGGGCAACTACGAGCAGTACTTC
CASSTGQGNYEQYF
>-|TRBJ2-7|-|TRBV5-1
TGCGCCAGCAGCTTGATCGGCGGGACGGACCAGTACTTC
CASSLIGGTDQYF
>TRBD2|TRBJ2-1|once|TRBV2
TGTGCCACCTCGGGACTAGTAACTGACAATGAGCAGTTCTTC
CATSGLVTDNEQFF
>-|TRBJ2-5|-|TRBV5-1
TGCGCCAGCAGCTTTGGAGGGCCCCAAGAGACCCAGTACTTC
CASSFGGPQETQYF
>-|TRBJ2-1|-|TRBV14
TGTGCCAGCAGCCGAGTTAGGGGGGGCAATGAGCAGTTCTTC
CASSRVRGGNEQFF
>-|TRBJ2-2|-|TRBV6-5
TGTGCCAGCAGTTACTCCTCGGGGGCCGGGGAGCTGTTTTTT
CASSYSSGAGELFF
>TRBD2|TRBJ2-1|-|TRBV6-5
TGTGCCAGCAGAGGGACTACCGCGAAATACAATGAGCAGTTCTTC
CASRGTTAKYNEQFF
>TRBD2|TRBJ2-5|-|TRBV19
TGTGCCAGTAGTAACGGACTAGCGGGAAACGGGGAGACCCAGTACTTC
CASSNGLAGNGETQYF
>-|TRBJ1-1|few|TRBV5-1
TGCGCCAGCAGACTGGGACAACTGAACACTGAAGCTTTCTTT
CASRLGQLNTEAFF
>TRBD2|TRBJ2-1|-|TRBV5-6
TGTGCCAGCAGCCCGCGACTAGCGGGGGTTCGATTCTTC
CASSPRLAGVRFF
>-|TRBJ1-1|-|TRBV19
TGTGCCAGTAGTATTCAGGGGAGAACTGAAGCTTTCTTT
CASSIQGRTEAFF
>TRBD1|TRBJ2-3|once|TRBV4-1
TGCGCCAGCAGCCATCCACAGACAGGGGGTGTGGGAGATACGCAGTATTTT
CASSHPQTGGVGDTQYF
>TRBD2|TRBJ2-3|-|TRBV30
TGTGCCTCTGCGAGCGGGGATCCCACAGATACGCAGTATTTT
CASASGDPTDTQYF
>TRBD1|TRBJ2-7|-|TRBV4-1
TGCGCCAGCAGCCCGACTCACTCCGGGACAGGACTCCAAGACCACGAGCAGTACTTC
CASSPTHSGTGLQDHEQYF
>-|TRBJ1-2|-|TRBV29-1
TGCAGCGTTGATTCGAGGGCGGAAGATGGCTACACCTTC
CSVDSRAEDGYTF
>-|TRBJ1-6|-|TRBV2
TGTGCCAGCAGTGAATCGGTTTTTCCTCGTTCACCCCTCCACTTT
CASSESVFPRSPLHF
>TRBD1|TRBJ2-5|-|TRBV3-1/TRBV3-2
TGTGCCAGCAGCCAAGAACAGGGGTTAAGAGAGACCCAGTACTTC
CASSQEQGLRETQYF
>-|TRBJ1-6|-|TRBV12-3/TRBV12-4
TGTGCCAGCAGTGTGGACAGTGGTTCACCCCTCCACTTT
CASSVDSGSPLHF
>-|TRBJ1-1|-|TRBV11-2
TGTGCCAGCAGCCCCGGGGGATTAGGACTAAGCACTGAAGCTTTCTTT
CASSPGGLGLSTEAFF
>TRBD1|TRBJ1-3|-|TRBV6-5
TGTGCCAGCAGTTCGGGGCTCAGGGGGCCGGGAAACACCATATATTTT
CASSSGLRGPGNTIYF
>TRBD1|TRBJ2-1|-|TRBV2
TGTGCCAGCGAGACAGGGAATGAGCAGTTCTTC
CASETGNEQFF
>-|TRBJ1-2|-|TRBV19
TGTGCCAGTAGGGGCGGGGGACTTGGTCACTATGGCTACACCTTC
CASRGGGLGHYGYTF
>-|TRBJ1-2|few|TRBV30
TGTGCGAGACGGGGGTTTGATGGCTACACCTTC
CARRGFDGYTF
>TRBD1|TRBJ2-7|-|TRBV5-1
TGCGCCAGCAGCCTCCGGACAGGGTCCTACGAGCAGTACTTC
CASSLRTGSYEQYF
>-|TRBJ2-5|few|TRBV19
TGTGCCAGTAGTATACTGGGTACGACACAAGAGACCCAGTACTTC
CASSILGTTQETQYF
>TRBD2|TRBJ2-1|-|TRBV7-3
TGTGCCAGCAGCTTAACTCCCATCCGGGGGGGCTTCAATGAGCAGTTCTTC
CASSLTPIRGGFNEQFF
>TRBD1|TRBJ1-1|-|TRBV6-4
TGTGCCAGCAGACAGGGGGTGGACACTGAAGCTTTCTTT
CASRQGVDTEAFF
>TRBD1|TRBJ1-4|-|TRBV24-1
TGTGCCACCAGTGACCCTGCAGGGGGCTCTAATGAAAAACTGTTTTTT
CATSDPAGGSNEKLFF
>TRBD2|TRBJ2-2|-|TRBV4-2
TGTGCCAGCAGCCAATACGGGACTAGCGGGACCGGGGAGCTGTTTTTT
CASSQYGTSGTGELFF
>TRBD1|TRBJ2-7|-|TRBV28
TGTGCCAGCAGCTTGAGGGGACAGGGGTGGGGCGAGCAGTACTTC
CASSLRGQGWGEQYF
>TRBD1|TRBJ1-6|-|TRBV28
TGTGCCAGCAGTTTAGGTAGGGGGCAGGTGAATTCACCCCTCCACTTT
CASSLGRGQVNSPLHF
>-|TRBJ2-3|-|TRBV19
TGTGCCAGTAGTATAGGGGAGGGGGTGATCAGCACAGATACGCAGTATTTT
CASSIGEGVISTDTQYF
>TRBD1|TRBJ2-5|-|TRBV5-4
TGTGCCAGCAGCCGACCGACAGGGGACCAAGAGACCCAGTACTTC
CASSRPTGDQETQYF
>-|TRBJ2-7|-|TRBV7-2
TGTGCCAGCAGCCCTTGGACAGTTCCCTCCTACGAGCAGTACTTC
CASSPWTVPSYEQYF
>TRBD2|TRBJ2-3|-|TRBV3-1/TRBV3-2
TGTGCCAGCAGTGTGACTAGCGGGGGGTTGGATACGCAGTATTTT
CASSVTSGGLDTQYF